The 5 T cell receptor beta chains listed next were all sequenced from one sample in a study of beta chain features in type 1 diabetes. Whole-study results and caveats: TCRB CDR3 length was moderately but significantly reduced in all four CD4+ subsets of Type 1 diabetes patients.

These receptors have no known antigen. As every portion of the isolated RNA was reverse transcribed, the sequencing read expressed TCRB transcripts. TCRdb's copy holds only in-frame clones and misses some; the assay was immunoSEQ multiplex PCR. The sample records 150,000 to 200,000 clones, approximately 10% being singletons. Sequencing was performed on central memory CD4+ T cells from blood. Source of these receptors: a woman aged 25 to 39 with type 1 diabetes.

This chain uses TRBV7-9 with TRBJ1-5; D might be TRBD1 (5 bases). The CDR3 length is 15 residues. V was clipped by 1 base and J by 4 bases, with 11 bases between them. The germline V gene has CDR1 SEHNR and CDR2 FQNEAQ (reference sequence). CDR3 sequence (DNA): TGTGCCAGCAGCTTAGGCACAGGCCGAAATCAGCCCCAGCATTTT. The encoded protein is CASSLGTGRNQPQHF. The whole variable domain, remainder taken from reference TRBV7-9 and TRBJ1-5, is DTGVSQNPRHKITKRGQNVTFRCDPISEHNRLYWYRQTLGQGPEFLTYFQNEAQLEKSRLLSDRFSAERPKGSFSTLEIQRTEQGDSAMYLCASSLGTGRNQPQHFGDGTRLSIL.

V and J are TRBV28 and TRBJ2-7; D unresolved. The CDR3 has 13 amino acids. Germline V gene lookup returns CDR1 MDHEN and CDR2 SYDVKM. V lost 5 bases and J lost 4, with 12 bases in between. CDR3 amino acids: CASSPRLDYEQYF. As DNA, the CDR3 is TGTGCCAGCAGTCCTCGACTCGATTACGAGCAGTACTTC.

The J gene is TRBJ2-5, the V gene TRBV27; no reliable D call. Per germline, CDR1 MNHEY and CDR2 SMNVEV (reference sequence). The CDR3 loop spans 13 amino acids. Trimming removed 4 bases from V and 1 base from J, with 7 bases in between. The CDR3 is CASSSAAQETQYF. Written as DNA, the CDR3 is TGTGCCAGCAGTTCTGCGGCCCAAGAGACCCAGTACTTC.

This chain's CDR3 is CASVREAAYEQYF. In DNA form, the CDR3 reads TGTGCCAGCGTACGTGAGGCAGCCTACGAGCAGTACTTC. The chain uses TRBV6-1 and TRBJ2-7; D not certain. V lost 8 bases to trimming and J lost 2 bases, with 13 bases between them. The CDR3 loop spans 13 amino acids. Germline V gene data show CDR1 as MNHNS and CDR2 as SASEGT.

This clone has a handful of counts. This chain joins TRBV5-6 and TRBJ2-7, with TRBD1 matching 9 bases. There are 15 residues in the CDR3. Trimming at V came to 5 bases and at J to 4 bases, leaving 10 bases not matched to a gene. Germline values: CDR1 SGHDT, CDR2 YYEEEE. CDR3 sequence (DNA): TGTGCCAGCAGGTTGTTTGGACAGGGGAAATACGAGCAGTACTTC. It translates to CASRLFGQGKYEQYF. The whole variable domain, filled in from reference TRBV5-6 and TRBJ2-7, reads DAGVTQSPTHLIKTRGQQVTLRCSPKSGHDTVSWYQQALGQGPQFIFQYYEEEERQRGNFPDRFSGHQFPNYSSELNVNALLLGDSALYLCASRLFGQGKYEQYFGPGTRLTVT.